Listed below are T cell receptor beta chains from one sample, sequenced in a study of regulatory T cells in long-lasting Graves disease. TCRdb processed the multiplex PCR reads anew with MiXCR; each CDR3 protein has one entry. The data contain 350,000 to 500,000 distinct CDR3 sequences, 13% to 15% of them seen just once; the ten biggest clones take up about 15%. This sample was also put to use in a study of T cells in Graves' hyperthyroidism and ophthalmopathy.

Sequences were derived from peripheral blood mononuclear cells (PBMCs), sampled at new diagnosis, from a patient treated with antithyroid drugs. The source of these receptors is a woman between 45 and 65 years old with Graves disease. CDR3s include the opening cysteine and the closing phenylalanine or tryptophan. A D gene is named only where the DNA matches it firmly. A clone size is listed for some rows: how often the clone was seen (once, few, many), or a class if it is expanded.

CDR3: CASSSSGYRTPAGELFF; DNA: TGTGCCAGCAGTTCTTCTGGTTACAGGACCCCGGCAGGGGAGCTGTTTTTT; V: TRBV6-2/TRBV6-3; size: NA; D: NA; J: TRBJ2-2
CDR3: CAWEKPVNEKLFF; DNA: TGTGCCTGGGAAAAACCAGTTAATGAAAAACTGTTTTTT; V: TRBV30; size: many; D: NA; J: TRBJ1-4
CDR3: CASGSGGPLNTGELFF; DNA: TGTGCCAGCGGGTCCGGTGGGCCCCTGAACACCGGGGAGCTGTTTTTT; V: TRBV5-4; size: few; D: NA; J: TRBJ2-2
CDR3: CASSLTPSGAGNSPLHF; DNA: TGTGCCAGCAGCTTAACCCCGAGTGGGGCTGGGAATTCACCCCTCCACTTT; V: TRBV7-2; size: few; D: NA; J: TRBJ1-6
CDR3: CASTEGRGGLTDTQYF; DNA: TGTGCCAGCACCGAGGGACGGGGGGGCCTCACAGATACGCAGTATTTT; V: TRBV2; size: many; D: TRBD2; J: TRBJ2-3
CDR3: CGVTSGSYEQYF; DNA: TGTGGAGTGACTAGCGGGAGCTACGAGCAGTACTTC; V: TRBV28; size: NA; D: TRBD2; J: TRBJ2-7
CDR3: CASNLGQGIGF; DNA: TGTGCCAGCAACCTGGGACAGGGGATCGGGTTT; V: TRBV12-3/TRBV12-4; size: NA; D: TRBD1; J: TRBJ1-1
CDR3: CASSLAGDTYEQYF; DNA: TGCGCCAGCAGCTTGGCAGGGGATACCTACGAGCAGTACTTC; V: TRBV5-1; size: NA; D: NA; J: TRBJ2-7
CDR3: CASKSGPGDGEQFF; DNA: TGTGCCAGTAAATCCGGGCCAGGGGATGGTGAGCAGTTCTTC; V: TRBV19; size: few; D: NA; J: TRBJ2-1
CDR3: CASSLEAGVNSPLHF; DNA: TGTGCCAGCAGCTTAGAGGCAGGCGTTAATTCACCCCTCCACTTT; V: TRBV7-2; size: few; D: NA; J: TRBJ1-6
CDR3: CASSSSGSYPDTQYF; DNA: TGCGCCAGCAGCTCTAGCGGGAGTTACCCAGATACGCAGTATTTT; V: TRBV5-1; size: NA; D: TRBD2; J: TRBJ2-3
CDR3: CASAMGGQPQETQYF; DNA: TGCGCCAGCGCGATGGGTGGACAGCCCCAGGAGACCCAGTACTTC; V: TRBV5-1; size: many; D: NA; J: TRBJ2-5
CDR3: CASSEQGPYGYTF; DNA: TGTGCCAGCAGTGAACAGGGGCCCTATGGCTACACCTTC; V: TRBV6-1; size: many; D: NA; J: TRBJ1-2
CDR3: CASSSTSSKNTGELFF; DNA: TGTGCCAGCAGTTCCACTAGCTCAAAGAACACCGGGGAGCTGTTTTTT; V: TRBV6-2/TRBV6-3; size: few; D: NA; J: TRBJ2-2
CDR3: CASSSSGLVSEQYF; DNA: TGTGCCAGCAGCTCGTCGGGACTAGTGAGCGAGCAGTACTTC; V: TRBV7-2; size: NA; D: TRBD2; J: TRBJ2-7
CDR3: CASSPTSGSEQYF; DNA: TGTGCCAGCAGCCCTACTAGCGGGAGCGAGCAGTACTTC; V: TRBV4-2; size: few; D: TRBD2; J: TRBJ2-7
CDR3: CASSWYRATDTQYF; DNA: TGTGCCAGCAGCTGGTACCGGGCCACAGATACGCAGTATTTT; V: TRBV7-8; size: NA; D: NA; J: TRBJ2-3
CDR3: CASSGLAGSNTDTQYF; DNA: TGTGCCAGCAGCGGACTAGCGGGTTCGAACACAGATACGCAGTATTTT; V: TRBV12-3/TRBV12-4; size: many; D: TRBD2; J: TRBJ2-3
CDR3: CASLGWDGGNEQFF; DNA: TGTGCCAGCCTAGGGTGGGACGGAGGGAATGAGCAGTTCTTC; V: TRBV28; size: many; D: NA; J: TRBJ2-1
CDR3: CASSPGAARTGRNEQFF; DNA: TGTGCCAGCAGCCCCGGAGCGGCCCGGACAGGTAGGAATGAGCAGTTCTTC; V: TRBV11-3; size: many; D: TRBD1; J: TRBJ2-1
CDR3: CASTSRAGISTDTQYF; DNA: TGTGCCAGCACCTCCAGGGCGGGGATTAGCACAGATACGCAGTATTTT; V: TRBV13; size: many; D: NA; J: TRBJ2-3
CDR3: CASSHLPGLAMSFYEQYF; DNA: TGTGCCAGCAGCCACCTACCGGGACTAGCGATGAGCTTCTACGAGCAGTACTTC; V: TRBV3-1; size: NA; D: TRBD2; J: TRBJ2-7
CDR3: CASSYSNPRHAKDTQYF; DNA: TGTGCCAGCAGTTACTCAAATCCTCGACACGCGAAGGATACGCAGTATTTT; V: TRBV6-2/TRBV6-3; size: many; D: NA; J: TRBJ2-3
CDR3: CASSFAGGSGNTIYF; DNA: TGTGCCAGCAGTTTCGCAGGGGGCTCTGGAAACACCATATATTTT; V: TRBV27; size: many; D: TRBD1; J: TRBJ1-3
CDR3: CASSLLNLAGLSYEQYF; DNA: TGTGCCAGCAGTTTATTGAACCTAGCGGGACTCTCCTACGAGCAGTACTTC; V: TRBV28; size: few; D: TRBD2; J: TRBJ2-7
CDR3: CASRPDTSYHEQYF; DNA: TGTGCCAGCAGACCAGACACCTCCTACCACGAGCAGTACTTC; V: TRBV28; size: many; D: NA; J: TRBJ2-7
CDR3: CASSPGLAASETQYF; DNA: TGTGCCAGCAGCCCGGGACTAGCGGCGTCCGAGACCCAGTACTTC; V: TRBV7-9; size: many; D: TRBD2; J: TRBJ2-5
CDR3: CASSSTRPGEISYNSPLHF; DNA: TGTGCCAGCAGCTCCACCCGCCCGGGGGAGATCTCCTATAATTCACCCCTCCACTTT; V: TRBV7-9; size: NA; D: NA; J: TRBJ1-6
CDR3: CASSLGSGSTQYF; DNA: TGTGCCAGCAGCCTCGGTAGCGGTTCGACCCAGTACTTC; V: TRBV5-6; size: NA; D: NA; J: TRBJ2-5
CDR3: CASSWTSNQPQHF; DNA: TGTGCCAGCAGTTGGACAAGCAATCAGCCCCAGCATTTT; V: TRBV12-3/TRBV12-4; size: many; D: NA; J: TRBJ1-5
CDR3: CASSFALAQNTGELFF; DNA: TGTGCCAGCAGCTTCGCACTAGCCCAGAACACCGGGGAGCTGTTTTTT; V: TRBV5-4; size: few; D: NA; J: TRBJ2-2
CDR3: CASSYGSSNTEAFF; DNA: TGTGCCAGCAGTTACGGATCCTCGAACACTGAAGCTTTCTTT; V: TRBV6-5; size: many; D: NA; J: TRBJ1-1
CDR3: CASGFLAGDGRSYNEQFF; DNA: TGTGCTAGTGGTTTCTTGGCGGGAGATGGGAGGTCCTACAATGAGCAGTTCTTC; V: TRBV12-5; size: NA; D: TRBD2; J: TRBJ2-1
CDR3: CASSGAYNEQFF; DNA: TGCGCCAGCAGTGGCGCCTACAATGAGCAGTTCTTC; V: TRBV5-1; size: many; D: NA; J: TRBJ2-1
CDR3: CASSPIQGNQPQHF; DNA: TGTGCCAGCAGTCCTATACAGGGTAATCAGCCCCAGCATTTT; V: TRBV28; size: NA; D: NA; J: TRBJ1-5
CDR3: CASRAGEGLAGAHNEQFF; DNA: TGTGCCAGCAGAGCTGGGGAGGGTCTAGCGGGAGCCCACAATGAGCAGTTCTTC; V: TRBV12-3/TRBV12-4; size: many; D: TRBD2; J: TRBJ2-1
CDR3: CASSDSTTDYGYTF; DNA: TGTGCCAGCAGTGACAGTACGACCGACTATGGCTACACCTTC; V: TRBV6-1; size: many; D: NA; J: TRBJ1-2
CDR3: CASSLQQGTTDTQYF; DNA: TGTGCCAGCAGCTTACAACAGGGTACCACAGATACGCAGTATTTT; V: TRBV5-4; size: NA; D: NA; J: TRBJ2-3
CDR3: CASSPGEGGNEKLFF; DNA: TGCGCCAGCAGCCCCGGGGAAGGGGGTAATGAAAAACTGTTTTTT; V: TRBV5-1; size: few; D: NA; J: TRBJ1-4
CDR3: CSARDEAGGDSYEQYF; DNA: TGCAGTGCTAGAGATGAGGCGGGAGGGGACTCCTACGAGCAGTACTTC; V: TRBV20-1; size: few; D: TRBD2; J: TRBJ2-7
CDR3: CATSRGQPQHF; DNA: TGTGCCACTAGTAGGGGTCAGCCCCAGCATTTT; V: TRBV28; size: many; D: NA; J: TRBJ1-5
CDR3: CASREGAGYTF; DNA: TGTGCCAGCAGGGAGGGGGCCGGCTACACCTTC; V: TRBV27; size: many; D: TRBD1; J: TRBJ1-2
CDR3: CASSLRWTSPAREQYF; DNA: TGCGCCAGCAGCTTGCGCTGGACTAGCCCGGCGAGGGAGCAGTACTTC; V: TRBV5-1; size: many; D: TRBD2; J: TRBJ2-7
CDR3: CAISGGASGDTQYF; DNA: TGTGCCATCAGTGGGGGGGCGTCTGGTGATACGCAGTATTTT; V: TRBV10-3; size: many; D: NA; J: TRBJ2-3
CDR3: CASSSPPLIRGTGGEYF; DNA: TGTGCCAGCAGTTCCCCCCCCCTTATCCGTGGGACAGGGGGAGAGTACTTC; V: TRBV28; size: many; D: TRBD1; J: TRBJ2-7
CDR3: CASSRLAAQETQYF; DNA: TGTGCCAGCAGTCGCCTAGCGGCCCAAGAGACCCAGTACTTC; V: TRBV6-1; size: many; D: TRBD2; J: TRBJ2-5
CDR3: CASSAQAGSEAFF; DNA: TGCGCCAGCAGTGCTCAAGCCGGGTCTGAAGCTTTCTTT; V: TRBV10-1; size: few; D: NA; J: TRBJ1-1
CDR3: CAISESPGQVLFF; DNA: TGTGCCATCAGTGAGTCCCCTGGACAGGTTCTGTTTTTT; V: TRBV10-3; size: few; D: TRBD1; J: TRBJ1-4
CDR3: CASSLRSAGPYNEQFF; DNA: TGCGCCAGCAGCTTGAGGTCGGCAGGGCCCTACAATGAGCAGTTCTTC; V: TRBV5-1; size: NA; D: NA; J: TRBJ2-1
CDR3: CASSEWGAGTDTQYF; DNA: TGTGCCAGCAGTGAATGGGGGGCTGGCACAGATACGCAGTATTTT; V: TRBV25-1; size: few; D: NA; J: TRBJ2-3
CDR3: CASSLRRFGEAGANVLTF; DNA: TGTGCCAGCAGCTTGCGCCGGTTCGGGGAGGCTGGGGCCAACGTCCTGACTTTC; V: TRBV5-5; size: NA; D: NA; J: TRBJ2-6
CDR3: CASSQENGPTGELFF; DNA: TGTGCCAGCAGCCAAGAAAATGGGCCCACCGGGGAGCTGTTTTTT; V: TRBV3-1; size: many; D: NA; J: TRBJ2-2
CDR3: CASRGSGSGYEQYF; DNA: TGTGCCAGCAGGGGAAGCGGGAGTGGCTACGAGCAGTACTTC; V: TRBV28; size: many; D: TRBD2; J: TRBJ2-7
CDR3: CASSEGPRTRFF; DNA: TGTGCCAGCAGTGAAGGACCCAGGACTAGGTTCTTC; V: TRBV6-1; size: NA; D: TRBD2; J: TRBJ2-1
CDR3: CASLADSYEQYF; DNA: TGTGCCAGTCTAGCGGACTCCTACGAGCAGTACTTC; V: TRBV28; size: few; D: TRBD2; J: TRBJ2-7